The 26 T cell receptor beta chains listed next were all sequenced from one sample in a study of cytomegalovirus exposure and HLA in healthy donors. PCR employed 60 Vbeta and 13 Jbeta primers. Assay used: immunoSEQ multiplex PCR; TCRdb lists only in-frame clones, some missing. Of 130,000 or so clones listed, about 79% are singletons. Sequenced sample: PBMCs. Receptor source: a woman under 30 in good health and CMV-seropositive.

This chain connects TRBV18 to TRBJ1-2; tentatively, D is TRBD1 (6 bases). CDR1 is KGHSH, CDR2 LQKENI, per germline. CDR3 size: 15 residues. V was cut by 0 bases and J by 0 bases, with 8 bases left in between. Written as DNA, the CDR3 is TGTGCCAGCTCACCACCGGACAGACCTAACTATGGCTACACCTTC. It translates to CASSPPDRPNYGYTF.

The rearrangement links TRBV11-3 to TRBJ1-5; D is ambiguous. This CDR3 contains 16 residues. Deletions cut 4 bases from V and 2 bases from J, with 15 bases between. Germline V gene data show CDR1 as SGHNT and CDR2 as YENEEA. The CDR3 loop reads CASSSPLWSGNQPQHF. Written as DNA, the CDR3 is TGTGCCAGCAGCTCGCCTCTTTGGAGTGGCAATCAGCCCCAGCATTTT.

CDR3 sequence (DNA): TGTGCCAGCAGTTCGGGGACTCACAATGAAAAACTGTTTTTT. This codes for CASSSGTHNEKLFF. The chain couples TRBV6-5 to TRBJ1-4; tentative D call: TRBD1 (5 bases). CDR1 is MNHEY, CDR2 SVGAGI, per germline. With 4 bases removed from V and 5 bases from J, the gap between germline ends came to 11 bases. The CDR3 covers 14 residues.

The rearrangement uses TRBV19 and TRBJ2-6; TRBD1 matches 9 bases. This CDR3 region has 17 residues. Unmatched junction bases numbered 7, after V lost 5 bases and J lost 2 bases. Germline V gene data show CDR1 as LNHDA and CDR2 as SQIVND (reference sequence). This chain's CDR3 is CASSPGQGFAGANVLTF. CDR3 in DNA: TGTGCCAGTAGTCCGGGACAGGGATTTGCTGGGGCCAACGTCCTGACTTTC.

The V call is TRBV9, the J call TRBJ2-5, with a tentative D call TRBD2 (6 bases). The CDR3 runs 17 residues. Germline V gene lookup returns CDR1 SGDLS and CDR2 YYNGEE. V gave up 0 bases and J gave up 2 bases, with 17 bases separating them. The CDR3 DNA reads as TGTGCCAGCAGCGTAGACCCCCTTAGTGCGGGGCAAGAGACCCAGTACTTC. It encodes CASSVDPLSAGQETQYF.

This chain links TRBV4-2 with TRBJ2-2, with a weak D call TRBD1 (6 bases). The V end was cut by 4 bases, the J end by 7 bases, with 19 bases between. There are 16 residues in the CDR3. Germline V CDR1 and CDR2: LGHNA, YNFKEQ. CDR3 sequence reads: CASSLPGMGAVGELFF. The CDR3 bases are TGTGCCAGCAGCCTCCCTGGGATGGGGGCCGTCGGGGAGCTGTTTTTT.

This clone was picked up one time. At one boundary the junction diverges from the germline segment, which might be a read error. J is TRBJ1-2 and V is TRBV7-9; TRBD1 might be the D (5 bases). This CDR3 region has 14 residues. Germline loops: CDR1 SEHNR, CDR2 FQNEAQ (reference sequence). CDR3 protein: CSSSFQGPIYGYTF. The CDR3 region has the DNA TGTTCCAGCAGCTTCCAGGGCCCGATCTATGGCTACACCTTC.

This sequence joins TRBV7-9 and TRBJ1-4, with D possibly matching TRBD1 (6 bases). V was trimmed by 4 bases and J by 0 bases, leaving 15 bases between them. The germline V gene encodes CDR1 SEHNR and CDR2 FQNEAQ (reference sequence). The CDR3 contains 17 residues. CDR3 amino acids: CASSSAGEGATNEKLFF. In DNA form, the CDR3 reads TGTGCCAGCAGCTCCGCAGGGGAAGGTGCAACTAATGAAAAACTGTTTTTT. Full variable domain (rest looked up from reference TRBV7-9 and TRBJ1-4): DTGVSQNPRHKITKRGQNVTFRCDPISEHNRLYWYRQTLGQGPEFLTYFQNEAQLEKSRLLSDRFSAERPKGSFSTLEIQRTEQGDSAMYLCASSSAGEGATNEKLFFGSGTQLSVL.

V is TRBV4-1 and J is TRBJ2-1, with D tentatively TRBD2 (6 bases). V shed 5 bases and J shed 5 bases, with 13 bases lying between them. The CDR3 has 14 amino acids. Germline V gene lookup returns CDR1 MGHRA and CDR2 YSYEKL. CDR3 sequence (DNA): TGCGCCAGCAGCGGACCGGGACTCCACAATGAGCAGTTCTTC. It yields the protein CASSGPGLHNEQFF.

The chain carries TRBV6-1 and TRBJ2-1, with D possibly being TRBD2 (7 bases). V was clipped by 8 bases and J by 9 bases, with 17 bases between them. This CDR3 is built from 13 residues. Germline V gene lookup returns CDR1 MNHNS and CDR2 SASEGT. CDR3 residues: CASWGGLGSEQFF. The CDR3 DNA follows: TGTGCCAGCTGGGGGGGCTTAGGGAGTGAGCAGTTCTTC.

This clone was seen a few times. The rearrangement joins TRBV5-1 to TRBJ2-3, with D maybe TRBD2 (5 bases). CDR3 length equals 13 residues. V lost 0 bases, J lost 8 bases, and 10 bases lay in between. Germline loops: CDR1 SGHRS, CDR2 YFSETQ. CDR3 amino acids: CASSLGVEGTQYF. As DNA, the CDR3 is TGCGCCAGCAGCTTGGGAGTTGAGGGTACGCAGTATTTT.

V and J are TRBV7-9 and TRBJ1-2; 10 bases line up with TRBD1. The CDR3 spans 16 residues. The V and J ends lost 5 bases and 7 bases, in that order; junction bases with no gene match: 13. Germline-derived CDR1 and CDR2 are SEHNR and FQNEAQ (reference sequence). The CDR3 protein is CASSPRDRGITGGYTF. The DNA of the CDR3 is TGTGCCAGCAGCCCCAGGGACAGGGGTATTACGGGTGGCTACACCTTC.

The gene calls are TRBV7-3 and TRBJ2-2; possible D gene TRBD1, 6 bases. Between the trimmed V and J ends, which lost 4 bases and 2 bases, there was a span of 11 bases. CDR1 is SGHTA, CDR2 FQGTGA, per germline. The CDR3 runs 15 residues. The DNA for the CDR3 is TGTGCCAGCAGCTCCGACAGGCACAACACCGGGGAGCTGTTTTTT. It yields the protein CASSSDRHNTGELFF. The full variable domain, completed using reference TRBV7-3 and TRBJ2-2, is GAGVSQTPSNKVTEKGKYVELRCDPISGHTALYWYRQSLGQGPEFLIYFQGTGAADDSGLPNDRFFAVRPEGSVSTLKIQRTERGDSAVYLCASSSDRHNTGELFFGEGSRLTVL.

The chain couples TRBV2 to TRBJ2-3; 10 nucleotides agree with TRBD2. There are 15 residues in the CDR3. CDR1 and CDR2 (germline): SNHLY, FYNNEI. The V gene end was trimmed by 6 bases and the J gene end by 4 bases; junction bases not matched to a gene: 7. CDR3 residues: CASRKLAGRADTQYF. The CDR3 DNA is TGTGCCAGCAGAAAACTAGCGGGGAGGGCAGATACGCAGTATTTT. The full variable domain, with the rest looked up from reference TRBV2 and TRBJ2-3, is EPEVTQTPSHQVTQMGQEVILRCVPISNHLYFYWYRQILGQKVEFLVSFYNNEISEKSEIFDDQFSVERPDGSNFTLKIRSTKLEDSAMYFCASRKLAGRADTQYFGPGTRLTVL.

J is TRBJ2-7 and V is TRBV6-1, with D perhaps matching TRBD1 (6 bases). The CDR3 spans 15 residues. V lost 4 bases and J lost 3, with 16 bases in between. Looked up from germline, CDR1 is MNHNS and CDR2 is SASEGT. CDR3 DNA sequence: TGTGCCAGCAGTGGGCCCGGGACACACTTCTACGAGCAGTACTTC. Protein product: CASSGPGTHFYEQYF.

This clone has only a few counts. This chain connects TRBV11-2 to TRBJ2-2; 8 bases are a match to TRBD2. Germline loops: CDR1 SGHAT, CDR2 FQNNGV. V dropped 3 bases and J dropped 7; count of bases not matched to a gene: 4. The length of the CDR3 is 14 residues. CDR3 nucleotide sequence: TGTGCCAGCAGCTTTAGCGGGGTGGGCGGGGAGCTGTTTTTT. Protein: CASSFSGVGGELFF.

The CDR3 nucleotides are TGCGCCAGCAGCTTGGCTCAGGGGTTATACTACGAGCAGTACTTC. This encodes CASSLAQGLYYEQYF. The chain has TRBV5-1 and TRBJ2-7; D is possibly TRBD1 (6 bases). The V and J ends lost 0 bases and 3 bases respectively, with 13 bases between them. Germline-derived CDR1 and CDR2 are SGHRS and YFSETQ. CDR3 size: 15 residues. The entire variable domain, with the rest obtained from reference TRBV5-1 and TRBJ2-7, is as follows: KAGVTQTPRYLIKTRGQQVTLSCSPISGHRSVSWYQQTPGQGLQFLFEYFSETQRNKGNFPGRFSGRQFSNSRSEMNVSTLELGDSALYLCASSLAQGLYYEQYFGPGTRLTVT.

The chain employs TRBV2 and TRBJ2-1; tentatively, D is TRBD1 (5 bases). The CDR3 is 13 residues long. CDR1 is SNHLY, CDR2 FYNNEI, per germline. The V gene lost 4 bases and the J gene lost 10 bases, with 14 bases spanning the gap. The CDR3 DNA is TGTGCCAGCAGTGGCAAGGGGCTAGGGGAGCAGTTCTTC. As protein: CASSGKGLGEQFF.

The V and J genes are TRBV18 and TRBJ2-5; tentative D call: TRBD2 (6 bases). The DNA end lines up better with TRBJ2-7; the J call may be wrong. CDR1 KGHSH and CDR2 LQKENI come from the germline V gene. This CDR3 has 18 residues. CDR3 nucleotide sequence: TGTGCCAGCTCACCAAGTGACACCTATGGGGAGGTCTCCTACGAGCAGTACTTC. Protein sequence: CASSPSDTYGEVSYEQYF.

This chain connects TRBV27 to TRBJ1-5; 7 positions agree with TRBD1. CDR3 size: 13 residues. The trim removed 3 bases at V and 5 bases at J, leaving 1 base unmatched. Germline loops: CDR1 MNHEY, CDR2 SMNVEV (reference sequence). The CDR3 coding sequence is TGTGCCAGCAGTTTCGACAGGGATCAGCCCCAGCATTTT. This codes for CASSFDRDQPQHF.

The chain couples TRBV2 to TRBJ2-3, with 7 bases matching TRBD2. The CDR3 spans 16 residues. The trim removed 6 bases at V and 2 bases at J, leaving 11 bases unmatched. Looked up from germline, CDR1 is SNHLY and CDR2 is FYNNEI. The CDR3 here is CASRDPKRGPTDTQYF. CDR3 in DNA: TGTGCCAGCAGGGATCCAAAGCGGGGACCCACAGATACGCAGTATTTT.

Notes on this clone: Different DNA sequences within this sample yield the same CDR3. This chain links TRBV4-1 with TRBJ2-5; D call uncertain. V lost 0 bases and J 2 bases, leaving 10 bases between the germline ends. The CDR3 has 15 amino acids. CDR1 and CDR2 (germline): MGHRA, YSYEKL. CDR3 protein: CASSQEGRNQETQYF. The CDR3 DNA reads as TGCGCCAGCAGCCAAGAAGGCAGGAATCAAGAGACCCAGTACTTC.

This chain connects TRBV2 to TRBJ1-1, with D possibly matching TRBD1 (6 bases). This CDR3 is built from 15 residues. V shed 6 bases and J shed 6 bases, with 20 bases lying between them. Germline CDR1 reads SNHLY; CDR2 reads FYNNEI. The DNA for the CDR3 is TGTGCCAGCAGGGGGGCGGCCGTATTGATACCTGAAGCTTTCTTT. The encoded protein is CASRGAAVLIPEAFF.

The chain couples TRBV29-1 to TRBJ2-1, with TRBD2 identical over 8 bases. Trimming removed 7 bases from V and 4 bases from J; junction bases left unmatched: 6. The CDR3 is 13 amino acids. CDR1 and CDR2 (germline): SQVTM, ANQGSEA. The CDR3 DNA is TGCAGCGGGGCGCGGGGGGAATACAATGAGCAGTTCTTC. As protein: CSGARGEYNEQFF.

V is TRBV13 and J is TRBJ2-7; 7 bases are shared with TRBD1. Germline V gene sequence: CDR1 PRHDT, CDR2 FYEKMQ (reference sequence). Trimming removed 2 bases from V and 2 bases from J; junction bases left unmatched: 3. This CDR3 is built from 14 residues. Written as DNA, the CDR3 is TGTGCCAGCAGCTTACGGCAGGGGGCCTACGAGCAGTACTTC. This codes for CASSLRQGAYEQYF.

This chain connects TRBV2 to TRBJ1-2; the D is unclear. The ends were cut back, 2 bases at V and 0 bases at J, with 7 bases in the middle. Germline CDR1 reads SNHLY; CDR2 reads FYNNEI. The CDR3 runs to 14 residues. The CDR3 sequence: CASSERAANYGYTF. DNA of the CDR3: TGTGCCAGCAGTGAAAGAGCGGCTAACTATGGCTACACCTTC.